This T cell receptor beta chain was captured in a study of T-cell memory formation after mild COVID-19 (dated by TCRdb to about 2021). A note on the overall study: TCR sequence clusters from the two donors were largely donor specific. The cohort was made up of two young adult volunteers, one female and one male, who were previously healthy. T-cell clones expanding and contracting after mild COVID-19 in a couple of donors were tracked by longitudinal TCRalpha and TCRbeta repertoire sequencing. The full study reports these points: The study covered only a couple of mild cases, and larger cohorts including severe cases with pre-infection samples were considered necessary. SARS-CoV-2 specificity was not confirmed for the second-wave clones peaking on day 37. Clones that contracted from day 15 to 85 showed balanced CD4/CD8 phenotypes, whereas a second wave of clones that expanded from day 15 to 37 leaned towards CD4+. Contracting CD4+ clones appeared mostly in the CM and EM memory subsets, whereas CD8+ clones were enriched in EMRA. Some responding clones were detected in pre-infection memory, suggesting pre-existing cross-reactive memory T cells joined the SARS-CoV-2 response.

Ficoll-Paque density gradient centrifugation was the method used to isolate PBMCs. Details on this clonotype: The target of this receptor is not known. There are no base qualities to consult, and no much larger clone falls within one base.

The sequencer was an Illumina NovaSeq 6000. TCRalpha and TCRbeta cDNA libraries were constructed by 5'RACE with constant-segment primers, with sample barcodes and unique molecular identifiers being introduced. Trizol reagent was used to extract RNA from every sample. Library amplification was performed in two PCR steps, and a second sample barcode and Illumina TruSeq adapters were introduced in the second step. Libraries were sequenced on an Illumina NovaSeq with 2 x 150 bp paired-end reads. As for the original processing: Demultiplexing of reads and collapsing into UMI-guided consensus sequences were performed with migec v1.2.7. Using mixcr v2.1.11, UMI consensuses were aligned to TRA and TRB V and J templates and then assembled into clonotypes. A clonotype was counted as expanded or contracted only if both edgeR and NoisET called the change significant, with noise models trained on biological replicates. For edgeR calls, a false discovery rate-adjusted p below 0.01 and a log2 fold-change threshold of 1 were applied. PCA with hierarchical clustering of max-normalized trajectories of the 1000 most abundant clonotypes was used as exploratory dynamics analysis. Separately sequenced CD4+ and CD8+ repertoires were used to assign a CD4 or CD8 phenotype to each responding clone. The public reads were quality trimmed at Q25 with fastp and then assembled into clones with MiXCR by TCRdb, keeping productive beta chains. Rows merge per CDR3 protein into single entries with the most common DNA and genes. Clone size and V and J calls follow TCRdb, not the original study. This sample gives about 400,000 distinct CDR3 sequences in total; 15% to 20% of them show up just once. Clones ranked in the top ten supply about 22% of the sample.

Sequencing input: PBMCs or a T cell subset sorted from them (not recorded which). This sequence originates from a man aged 18-30 years who had mild COVID-19 (a few samples of this study predate the infection). The sample titles of this study are shuffled in the database, so cell type and time point are left out; the donor was told from shared clones.

The CDR3 loop reads CASSQEIQGGNTIYF. The nucleotide sequence is given as TGTGCCAGCAGCCAAGAGATACAGGGCGGGAACACCATATATTTT. This chain joins TRBV4-2 to TRBJ1-3, with a tentative D gene TRBD1 over 6 matching bases. CDR3 length: 15 amino acids, cysteine to phenylalanine. Just the 45-base CDR3 DNA is kept, in frame starting at base 1. The germline V gene supplies CDR1 LGHNA and CDR2 YNFKEQ. Relative to germline, V is 0 bases shorter and J is 7 bases shorter, with 13 bases between their ends.